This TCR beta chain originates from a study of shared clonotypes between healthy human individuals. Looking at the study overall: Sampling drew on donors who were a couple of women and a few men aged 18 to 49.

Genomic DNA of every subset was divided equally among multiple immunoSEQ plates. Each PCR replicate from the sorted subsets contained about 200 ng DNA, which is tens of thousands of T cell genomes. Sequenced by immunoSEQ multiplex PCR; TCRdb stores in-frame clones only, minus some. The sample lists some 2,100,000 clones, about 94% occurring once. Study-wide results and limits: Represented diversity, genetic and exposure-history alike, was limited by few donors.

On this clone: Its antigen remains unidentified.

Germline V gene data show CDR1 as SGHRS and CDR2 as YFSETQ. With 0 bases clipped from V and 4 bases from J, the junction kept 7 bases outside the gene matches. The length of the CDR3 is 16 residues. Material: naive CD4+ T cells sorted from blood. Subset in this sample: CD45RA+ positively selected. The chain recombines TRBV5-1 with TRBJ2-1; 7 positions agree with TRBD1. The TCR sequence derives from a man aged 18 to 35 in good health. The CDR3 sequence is CASSLGTGAIYNEQFF. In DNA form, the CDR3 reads TGCGCCAGCAGCTTGGGGACAGGCGCTATTTACAATGAGCAGTTCTTC.